This passage covers 27 T cell receptor beta chains from one sample sequenced in a study of CD8 T cells in acute hepatitis C reinfection. Time point of the sample: naive CD8 control sorted from an acute-time-point sample. Libraries were prepared by immunoSEQ multiplex PCR; TCRdb keeps only in-frame clonotypes and omits some of them. The data hold approximately 39,000 clones, with approximately 87% observed a single time. Sequencing was performed on naive CD8+ T cells from PBMCs. These receptors all stem from a man aged 25 to 40 with chronic hepatitis C.

CDR3 loop: CASSFDYGEQYF. The CDR3 nucleotides read TGTGCCAGCAGCTTTGACTACGGAGAGCAGTACTTC. This rearrangement joins TRBV7-2 to TRBJ2-7; D is possibly TRBD2 (5 bases). CDR1 and CDR2 (germline): SGHTA, FQGNSA. With 3 bases removed from V and 7 bases from J, the gap between germline ends came to 10 bases. The CDR3 is 12 residues long.

The chain carries TRBV7-9 and TRBJ2-3; D call uncertain. The CDR3 runs 13 residues. The V end lost 8 bases, the J end lost 4 bases, and 13 bases lay between the germline ends. Germline lookup yields CDR1 SEHNR and CDR2 FQNEAQ (reference sequence). The CDR3 nucleotides are TGTGCCAGCGACTCCCGCCGAGCAGATACGCAGTATTTT. Translation gives CASDSRRADTQYF.

The chain couples TRBV14 to TRBJ2-1; D is unresolved. V lost 5 bases to trimming and J lost 7 bases, with 9 bases between them. CDR3 length: 12 amino acids. Germline CDR1 is SGHDN and CDR2 is FVKESK. The CDR3 protein is CASSEDRNEQFF. The CDR3 DNA reads as TGTGCCAGCAGCGAGGACCGGAATGAGCAGTTCTTC.

This chain connects TRBV2 to TRBJ2-3; the D gene could be TRBD1 or TRBD2 (5 bases each). In germline, CDR1 is SNHLY, CDR2 FYNNEI. V was trimmed by 0 bases and J by 4 bases, leaving 20 bases between them. The CDR3 length is 18 residues. The CDR3 DNA reads TGTGCCAGCAGTGAAGCCTCCTCGGGACGGTTCAGAGCAGATACGCAGTATTTT. Translated: CASSEASSGRFRADTQYF.

This chain joins TRBV27 and TRBJ2-7; TRBD1 is a possible D gene (6 bases). This CDR3 contains 14 residues. V lost 2 bases to trimming and J lost 7 bases, with 15 bases between them. CDR1 MNHEY and CDR2 SMNVEV come from the germline V gene (reference sequence). CDR3 amino acids: CASSLTRLDREQYF. CDR3 bases: TGTGCCAGCAGTTTAACCCGCCTCGACAGGGAGCAGTACTTC.

V and J are TRBV6-1 and TRBJ2-7, with D maybe TRBD2 (5 bases). This CDR3 contains 15 residues. Trimming stripped 8 bases from V and 2 bases from J, with 19 bases between. Germline values: CDR1 MNHNS, CDR2 SASEGT. The CDR3 sequence is CASAPQKDSPYEQYF. CDR3 nucleotides: TGTGCCAGCGCCCCCCAGAAGGACTCTCCCTACGAGCAGTACTTC.

The genes are TRBV5-6 and TRBJ2-3; TRBD2 is a possible D gene (6 bases). Trimming pared 1 base from V and 5 bases from J, leaving 17 bases between. The length of the CDR3 is 16 residues. Germline CDR1 SGHDT, CDR2 YYEEEE. This chain's CDR3 is CASSLSPGDLRDTQYF. The CDR3 region has the DNA TGTGCCAGCAGCTTGAGTCCGGGGGACCTCCGAGATACGCAGTATTTT.

J is TRBJ2-1 and V is TRBV11-3; 12 bases fit TRBD2. Germline V gene lookup returns CDR1 SGHNT and CDR2 YENEEA. The V segment lost 0 bases and the J segment 1 base; nucleotides outside the gene matches: 7. This CDR3 has 19 residues. The CDR3 nucleotides are TGTGCCAGCAGCTTAGACGGGCGGACTAGCGGGACTTCCTACAATGAGCAGTTCTTC. This sequence encodes CASSLDGRTSGTSYNEQFF.

This rearrangement joins TRBV7-9 to TRBJ2-5, with TRBD1 as a possible D gene (5 bases). This CDR3 comprises 14 residues. The germline V and J ends were trimmed by 3 bases and 1 base, with 9 bases remaining between them. The germline V gene encodes CDR1 SEHNR and CDR2 FQNEAQ (reference sequence). CDR3 sequence: CASSFTGFQETQYF. The CDR3 DNA sequence: TGTGCCAGCAGCTTTACAGGATTCCAAGAGACCCAGTACTTC.

The chain joins TRBV20-1 to TRBJ1-1; D uncertain. V shed 3 bases and J shed 5 bases, with 4 bases lying between them. Germline CDR1 DFQATT, CDR2 SNEGSKA (reference sequence). The CDR3 spans 10 residues. The CDR3 region has the DNA TGCAGTGCTAGCCGGACTGAAGCTTTCTTT. This sequence encodes CSASRTEAFF.

The rearrangement joins TRBV28 to TRBJ2-5; perhaps TRBD2 as D (6 bases). TRBJ2-7 explains the end of the DNA better; the J call may be wrong. Germline lookup yields CDR1 MDHEN and CDR2 SYDVKM. The CDR3 consists of 14 residues. The CDR3 protein is CASSGGRSRYEQYF. In DNA form, the CDR3 reads TGTGCCAGCAGTGGGGGGAGAAGCCGGTACGAGCAGTACTTC.

J is TRBJ1-5 and V is TRBV2; 9 bases match TRBD1. From germline, CDR1 is SNHLY and CDR2 FYNNEI. V lost 1 base, J lost 1 base, and 2 bases stayed unmatched. CDR3 length: 16 residues. CDR3 nucleotide sequence: TGTGCCAGCAGTGAAGGGGGGACAGGGAGCAATCAGCCCCAGCATTTT. This codes for CASSEGGTGSNQPQHF. Using reference TRBV2 and TRBJ1-5 for the parts outside the CDR3, the full variable domain is EPEVTQTPSHQVTQMGQEVILRCVPISNHLYFYWYRQILGQKVEFLVSFYNNEISEKSEIFDDQFSVERPDGSNFTLKIRSTKLEDSAMYFCASSEGGTGSNQPQHFGDGTRLSIL.

Written as DNA, the CDR3 is TGTGCCAGCAGCTTAATGACAGGTCCCCTCTATGGCTACACCTTC. As protein: CASSLMTGPLYGYTF. The chain carries TRBV13 and TRBJ1-2; maybe TRBD1 (6 bases). CDR1 and CDR2 (germline): PRHDT, FYEKMQ (reference sequence). The CDR3 covers 15 residues. Trimming shortened V by 2 bases and J by 4 bases, and 14 bases separated the two germline ends.

The V gene is TRBV10-3, the J gene TRBJ2-7; D is tentatively TRBD1 or TRBD2 (5 bases each). V was trimmed by 10 bases and J by 2 bases, leaving 9 bases between them. This CDR3 is built from 11 residues. The germline CDR1 and CDR2 sequences are ENHRY and SYGVKD. CDR3 protein: CASRDAYEQYF. In DNA form, the CDR3 reads TGTGCCAGTAGGGACGCCTACGAGCAGTACTTC.

The gene calls are TRBV7-2 and TRBJ2-3, with 8 bases that match TRBD2. Per the germline V gene, CDR1 is SGHTA and CDR2 is FQGNSA. CDR3 length equals 16 residues. Trimming took 2 bases from V and 6 from J; bases not matched to a gene: 10. The CDR3 DNA sequence: TGTGCCAGCAGCTTAAGCGGGAGTTACGCTTCCGATACGCAGTATTTT. Its translation: CASSLSGSYASDTQYF. Full variable domain (remainder filled in from reference TRBV7-2 and TRBJ2-3): GAGVSQSPSNKVTEKGKDVELRCDPISGHTALYWYRQSLGQGLEFLIYFQGNSAPDKSGLPSDRFSAERTGGSVSTLTIQRTQQEDSAVYLCASSLSGSYASDTQYFGPGTRLTVL.

J is TRBJ2-1 and V is TRBV7-2, with TRBD1 matching 8 bases. CDR1 SGHTA and CDR2 FQGNSA come from the germline V gene. The CDR3 consists of 16 residues. V shed 0 bases, J shed 7 bases, and the junction held 8 bases outside the gene matches. The CDR3 is CASSLATGVIGNEQFF. CDR3 DNA: TGTGCCAGCAGCTTAGCGACAGGGGTGATAGGAAATGAGCAGTTCTTC.

The chain is built from TRBV4-1 and TRBJ2-3; TRBD1 aligns across 10 bases. The germline CDR1 and CDR2 sequences are MGHRA and YSYEKL. The CDR3 has 15 amino acids. V gave up 6 bases and J gave up 3 bases; unmatched junction bases: 6. The chain's CDR3 is CASRLGQGGTDTQYF. In DNA form, the CDR3 reads TGCGCCAGCAGACTTGGACAGGGGGGAACAGATACGCAGTATTTT.

The V gene is TRBV19, the J gene TRBJ1-1; D is uncertain. V gave up 10 bases and J gave up 0 bases, with 15 bases separating them. The CDR3 is made up of 14 amino acids. Germline V gene sequence: CDR1 LNHDA, CDR2 SQIVND (reference sequence). The CDR3 sequence is CATTPGSMNTEAFF. CDR3 coding DNA: TGTGCCACCACTCCAGGAAGTATGAACACTGAAGCTTTCTTT.

This sequence joins TRBV7-9 and TRBJ2-2; D is unresolved. CDR1 and CDR2 (germline): SEHNR, FQNEAQ (reference sequence). The CDR3 totals 13 residues. This CDR3 reads CAQTTPNTGELFF. The CDR3 DNA reads TGTGCTCAGACGACACCGAACACCGGGGAGCTGTTTTTT.

For this clone: One end of the junction fails to match germline, which may point to a read error. This chain joins TRBV4-1 and TRBJ2-7, with 8 bases that match TRBD2. The CDR3 spans 15 residues. Per germline, CDR1 MGHRA and CDR2 YSYEKL. Here the CDR3 reads CVSSHGLAGTYEQYF. DNA of the CDR3: TGCGTCAGCAGCCATGGACTAGCTGGGACCTACGAGCAGTACTTC.

V is TRBV4-2 and J is TRBJ2-7; TRBD2 matches 10 bases. V lost 0 bases and J lost 3; bases outside the gene matches: 8. CDR1 LGHNA and CDR2 YNFKEQ come from the germline V gene. CDR3 size: 17 residues. The CDR3 bases are TGTGCCAGCAGCCAAGAGGTTATAGCGGGGGGACACTACGAGCAGTACTTC. Translated: CASSQEVIAGGHYEQYF.

The V gene is TRBV10-2, the J gene TRBJ1-2, with D tentatively TRBD1 (5 bases). The CDR3 contains 13 residues. Trimming pared 7 bases from V and 4 bases from J, leaving 13 bases between. Germline-derived CDR1 and CDR2 are WSHSY and SAAADI. The CDR3: CASNNGAAYGYTF. The DNA for the CDR3 is TGCGCCAGCAATAACGGGGCGGCCTATGGCTACACCTTC.

The V and J genes are TRBV2 and TRBJ2-3; 11 positions agree with TRBD2. Looked up from germline, CDR1 is SNHLY and CDR2 is FYNNEI. The CDR3 covers 15 residues. V shed 4 bases, J shed 4 bases, and the junction held 4 bases outside the gene matches. Here the CDR3 reads CASSVELAGADTQYF. The CDR3 DNA sequence: TGTGCCAGCAGTGTGGAACTAGCGGGAGCAGATACGCAGTATTTT.

The chain uses TRBV6-1 and TRBJ2-3; TRBD2 matches 11 bases. There are 17 residues in the CDR3. The ends lost 0 bases at V and 5 bases at J; junction bases unmatched: 7. Per the germline V gene, CDR1 is MNHNS and CDR2 is SASEGT. CDR3 nucleotide sequence: TGTGCCAGCAGTGAAGCGCTTTTAGCGGGAGGGGGAGATACGCAGTATTTT. Translation: CASSEALLAGGGDTQYF.

V usage is TRBV9 and J usage is TRBJ1-2, with TRBD1 identical over 9 bases. The CDR3 extends over 13 amino acids. The germline gives CDR1 SGDLS, CDR2 YYNGEE. V was pared by 5 bases and J by 8 bases, with 7 bases of the junction left unmatched. CDR3 protein: CASSSQGAGGYTF. CDR3 nucleotide sequence: TGTGCCAGCAGTTCACAGGGGGCTGGAGGCTACACCTTC.

This rearrangement joins TRBV7-9 to TRBJ2-1; the D gene could be TRBD1 or TRBD2 (6 bases each). Germline CDR1 reads SEHNR; CDR2 reads FQNEAQ (reference sequence). The CDR3 totals 15 residues. Trimming left V 3 bases short and J 2 bases short, with 11 bases between. CDR3 nucleotides: TGTGCCAGCAGCTTCTATAGGGGGGCCTACAATGAGCAGTTCTTC. This gives the protein CASSFYRGAYNEQFF. Variable domain in full (rest from reference TRBV7-9 and TRBJ2-1): DTGVSQNPRHKITKRGQNVTFRCDPISEHNRLYWYRQTLGQGPEFLTYFQNEAQLEKSRLLSDRFSAERPKGSFSTLEIQRTEQGDSAMYLCASSFYRGAYNEQFFGPGTRLTVL.

A remark on this clone: This specimen includes other DNA sequences encoding the same CDR3. This chain uses TRBV27 with TRBJ1-5; D unclear. V lost 3 bases and J lost 1, with 4 bases in between. This CDR3 is built from 13 residues. CDR1 is MNHEY, CDR2 SMNVEV, per germline (reference sequence). CDR3 protein: CASSFSSNQPQHF. The CDR3 bases are TGTGCCAGCAGTTTTTCGAGCAATCAGCCCCAGCATTTT.